This TCR beta chain is drawn from a study of blood T cell repertoires in COVID-19. As to this clone: This specimen includes other DNA sequences encoding the same CDR3.

Method: immunoSEQ multiplex PCR; TCRdb's copy keeps in-frame clones and lacks some. Altogether about half a million clones are present, approximately 91% being singletons, with the ten largest covering around 7.9%. This receptor was identified in a woman aged 60-70 years who had recovered from COVID-19. Sample: PBMCs or T cells enriched from blood (not recorded which).

Here the CDR3 DNA reads TGCGCCAGCAGCCCCGGGACTAGCGGAACAGATACGCAGTATTTT. This codes for CASSPGTSGTDTQYF. The V call is TRBV5-1, the J call TRBJ2-3; 11 bases align to TRBD2. This CDR3 comprises 15 residues. The ends lost 4 bases at V and 3 bases at J; junction bases unmatched: 4. The germline CDR1 and CDR2 sequences are SGHRS and YFSETQ.